This T cell receptor (beta chain) was profiled in a study of cytomegalovirus exposure and HLA in healthy donors. Profiled with immunoSEQ multiplex PCR; TCRdb holds only in-frame clones, not every one. The sample lists about 180,000 clones; 86% were seen once. Whole-study findings and limits: The classifier, whose performance was assessed in both the original and validation cohorts, reportedly diagnosed cytomegalovirus status with high specificity and sensitivity. Listed as cytomegalovirus-associated were 150 or so TCR beta chains. Most TCR sequences were seen very rarely across donors, but some public TCRs occurred in many.

As regards this clone: Its specificity is not known.

CDR1 and CDR2 from the germline V gene are LNHDA and SQIVND (reference sequence). The CDR3 has 15 residues. V lost 4 bases, J lost 10 bases, and 20 bases lay in between. The source material was PBMCs. V and J are TRBV19 and TRBJ2-1; TRBD2 is a possible D gene (6 bases). This TCR was recovered from a man younger than 35 in good health and CMV-seropositive. CDR3 region: CASSTGGSLRGEQFF. The CDR3 DNA follows: TGTGCCAGTAGTACTGGGGGGTCTCTTCGGGGAGAGCAGTTCTTC.